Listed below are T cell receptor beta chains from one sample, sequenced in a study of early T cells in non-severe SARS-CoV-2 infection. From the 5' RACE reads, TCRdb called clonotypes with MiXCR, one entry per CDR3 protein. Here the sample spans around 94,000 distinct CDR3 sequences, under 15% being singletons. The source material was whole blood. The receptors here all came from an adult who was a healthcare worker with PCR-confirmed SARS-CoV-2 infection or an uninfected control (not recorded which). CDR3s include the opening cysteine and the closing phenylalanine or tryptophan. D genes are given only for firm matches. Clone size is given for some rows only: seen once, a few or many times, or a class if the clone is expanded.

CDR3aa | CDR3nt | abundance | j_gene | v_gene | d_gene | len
CAISESSGRGIDTQYF | TGTGCCATCAGTGAGTCATCGGGAAGGGGCATAGATACGCAGTATTTT | many | TRBJ2-3 | TRBV10-3 | - | 16
CASRGTGNNEQFF | TGCGCCAGCAGAGGGACAGGGAACAATGAGCAGTTCTTC | few | TRBJ2-1 | TRBV4-1 | TRBD1 | 13
CASNQAGVSDTQYF | TGTGCCAGCAACCAAGCGGGAGTCTCAGATACGCAGTATTTT | many | TRBJ2-3 | TRBV2 | TRBD2 | 14
CASSVTRESYGYTF | TGTGCCAGCTCTGTGACACGGGAATCGTATGGCTACACCTTC | many | TRBJ1-2 | TRBV18 | - | 14
CASSLLRGRTGTQYF | TGTGCCAGCAGTTTACTCCGGGGGAGGACGGGGACCCAGTACTTC | once | TRBJ2-5 | TRBV27 | - | 15
CASSQGQGVGYTF | TGTGCCAGCAGCCAGGGCCAGGGCGTCGGCTACACCTTC | - | TRBJ1-2 | TRBV5-7 | - | 13
CASSSPTSGSTDTQYF | TGTGCCAGCAGTTCCCCGACTAGCGGGAGCACAGATACGCAGTATTTT | few | TRBJ2-3 | TRBV28 | TRBD2 | 16
CASSLGSGRAFAQYF | TGTGCCAGCAGTTTGGGTAGCGGGAGGGCCTTTGCGCAGTATTTT | - | TRBJ2-3 | TRBV12-3/TRBV12-4 | TRBD2 | 15
CASSIRTGQETQYF | TGTGCCAGTAGTATTAGGACAGGGCAAGAGACCCAGTACTTC | - | TRBJ2-5 | TRBV19 | TRBD1 | 14
CASSSGQYGANVLIF | TGTGCCAGCAGCTCCGGACAGTACGGGGCCAACGTCCTGATTTTC | many | TRBJ2-6 | TRBV5-6 | - | 15
CASSPRGKEEQYF | TGTGCCAGCTCCCCCCGGGGTAAGGAGGAGCAGTACTTC | few | TRBJ2-7 | TRBV18 | - | 13
CASTAGPFYGYTF | TGTGCCAGCACCGCCGGGCCTTTCTATGGCTACACCTTC | - | TRBJ1-2 | TRBV11-2 | - | 13
CANRWNNEQFF | TGTGCCAACCGATGGAACAATGAGCAGTTCTTC | few | TRBJ2-1 | TRBV12-3/TRBV12-4 | - | 11
CASQTSGSSYNEQFF | TGTGCCAGCCAGACTAGCGGGAGCTCCTACAATGAGCAGTTCTTC | many | TRBJ2-1 | TRBV10-3 | TRBD2 | 15
CASSYIRDAYGYTF | TGTGCCAGCAGTTACATTAGGGATGCGTATGGCTACACCTTC | many | TRBJ1-2 | TRBV6-5 | - | 14
CASRSLAASTDTQYF | TGTGCCAGCAGGTCCCTAGCGGCTAGCACAGATACGCAGTATTTT | - | TRBJ2-3 | TRBV27 | TRBD2 | 15
CASSLGRNNNNQPQHF | TGTGCCAGCAGCTTAGGGCGTAATAATAACAATCAGCCCCAGCATTTT | few | TRBJ1-5 | TRBV7-8 | - | 16